This T cell receptor (beta chain) was identified in a study of cytomegalovirus exposure and HLA in healthy donors (dated 2017 in TCRdb). Describing the broader study: In an earlier analysis of approximately 500 of the donors, less than 350 Gb of sequence data and 120 million or so unique TCR beta sequences from 150 million to 200 million T cells were reported. Along with the roughly 670-subject first cohort, a separate validation cohort of over 90 different subjects was used. On average, roughly 250,000 unique TCR beta nucleotide sequences were sequenced per donor among several hundred genotyped donors of the cohort, with roughly 18% of those sequences being non-productive. A later genetic analysis used genome-wide SNP genotypes for about 60% of the 666 donors, treating that subset as a discovery cohort. Approximately 300 gigabases of sequencing data and approximately 85 million unique TCR sequences were included in an early release covering roughly 700 HLA-typed donors. A later analysis re-analyzed previously published TCR beta repertoires from 500 to 700 donors and added high-resolution HLA genotyping to study TCR occurrence patterns. Among the 398 genotyped donors, around 81% belonged to the genetic ancestry cluster associated with self-reported Caucasian donors. HLA typing covered class I and class II loci at four-digit resolution. In the later analysis, no new phenotypic data were used to find candidate immune exposures; instead, reliance was placed on TCR beta sequences and their occurrence across donors. High-throughput TCR immunosequencing, statistical association of individual TCRs with disease status, and machine learning were combined to predict cytomegalovirus infection status. An earlier analysis of approximately 580 of the donors used high-throughput TCR beta sequencing to judge whether each TCR beta V gene segment behaved as functional or pseudogenic. The number of typed donors differed by locus: about 629-640 for A, B, C, DRB1 and DQB1; approximately 520 for DQA1; some 610 for DPA1; and some 470 for DPB1. The study was designed to test whether signatures of past pathogen exposure could be identified by cataloging public T cell receptors. Four to six DR-DQ haplotypes were handled as single units for association and clustering, since linkage in the cohort was strong. All discovery cohort repertoires had been generated on a single sequencing platform. Donor age, sex, ethnicity and CMV serostatus were compiled together with the repertoire data. The T cell repertoires of around 730 subjects were profiled by immunosequencing and related to cytomegalovirus serostatus. Beyond this particular receptor, the publication reports: The study listed 150 to 200 TCR beta chains as associated with cytomegalovirus. Immune exposure information for the cohort was limited to CMV serostatus. Some IMGT-functional V segments, including TRBV6-2 and TRBV6-3, could not be told apart with the 87-base-pair reads, so those segments were excluded. The authors suggested that the approach could potentially be extended to other disease states and immunological phenotypes. This cohort had only TCR beta chains sequenced, and the lack of alpha or paired-chain data limited which features could be detected. In a later analysis, HLA-associated TCR beta chains showed more clonal expansion and lower generation probabilities than non-associated chains that were equally common. A cluster of highly shared sequence variants was judged likely to be a technical artifact of the sequencing pipeline. Approximately 16 rarely observed V segments, including chromosome 9 orphons, were excluded from the earlier analysis of approximately 500 of the donors because counts were too low. When HLA alleles, especially DR and DQ, strongly co-occurred, attributing TCR associations to individual alleles was difficult. Compared with the approximately 710-donor mean, donors in an Asian-associated ancestry cluster had fewer N-insertions in productive TCRs, according to a later genetic analysis. The presence/absence analyses assumed that sequencing depth was roughly uniform across donors, and that assumption may not be true. Linkage disequilibrium might explain the correlated functional status among segregating V segments, but an unknown experimental factor could not be ruled out. A later analysis found that TCR association rates varied across HLA loci, with DRB1 alleles showing the most associated TCRs and HLA-C alleles the fewest. According to a later analysis, most CMV-associated TCR beta chains appeared to be HLA-restricted, and the HLA associations seemed to be driven largely by CMV exposure. The classifier was reported to diagnose cytomegalovirus status with high specificity and sensitivity in both the original cohort and the validation cohort. Across donors, most TCR sequences were observed very rarely, whereas some public TCRs were present in many individuals. HLA typing was unavailable for some donors at each locus, so association tests used only the typed subset. Several of the top co-occurrence clusters appeared to be linked to parvovirus B19, influenza, CMV and Epstein-Barr virus, according to a later analysis. Broadly in line with IMGT annotations, most TCR beta V segments showed up in productive rearrangements about 87% or about 30% of the time in an earlier analysis of several hundred of the donors. A further reported finding was that TCR beta sequences accurately predicted the HLA-A and HLA-B alleles for most subjects in the first cohort. At a false discovery rate of 0.05, a later analysis linked fewer than 20,000 TCR beta sequences to specific HLA alleles. Three of the identified cytomegalovirus-associated TCR beta chains were confirmed in vitro to be specific for cytomegalovirus antigens. In a later genetic analysis, a missense DCLRE1C variant was associated with V-gene and J-gene trimming of TCR beta chains, and the association was replicated in an independent cohort.

The cohort consisted of fewer than 700 healthy bone marrow donors. All cohort members were sampled while nominally healthy, although unrecorded immune exposures were likely present. The donor was CMV seropositive and belonged to the group of 250 to 300 seropositive cohort members. Each donor provided a peripheral blood sample, and peripheral blood mononuclear cells were used for TCR beta sequencing. The Qiagen DNeasy Blood Extraction Kit was used to extract genomic DNA from the blood cell samples. The CDR3 runs 16 residues from the cysteine to the phenylalanine. Left in the record is the CDR3 DNA by itself, 48 bases read in frame from the first base. V and J are trimmed by 0 bases and 4 bases, and the gene matches miss 6 bases of the junction. The germline V gene provides CDR1 SGDLS and CDR2 YYNGEE. Comments on this clone: It has no known antigen specificity. Per-nucleotide qualities are absent, and no much larger clonotype sits a single base away.

Preparation of the library involved the immunoSEQ multiplex PCR assay. A mixture of 60 forward primers for TCR Vbeta segments and 13 reverse primers for TCR Jbeta segments was used in the multiplex PCR. The CDR3 region of rearranged TCR beta genes was amplified from genomic DNA by a multiplex PCR assay. The amplified TCR beta libraries were sequenced on the Illumina HiSeq System as 87-base-pair reads. Under the source paper's analysis protocol: In a later analysis, tens of millions of unique TCR beta chains were counted across the approximately 620 repertoires, and roughly 9.9 million of these chains were shared by at least two donors. To remove PCR and sequencing errors, raw reads were error-corrected and collapsed into unique sequences using a nearest-neighbor algorithm that merged closely related sequences. CDR3 sequences were aligned to IMGT reference sequences to assign V, D and J gene segments. For a sequence to be retained, at least a six-nucleotide match to both a V gene segment and a J gene segment was required. Rearrangements were classified as productive when the CDR3 lacked stop codons and remained in frame with V and J, and all other rearrangements were classified as non-productive. CDR3 was defined according to IMGT convention as the region running from the second conserved V-encoded cysteine to the conserved J-encoded phenylalanine. The earlier analysis of fewer than 750 of the donors excluded sequences that lacked an unambiguous match to a single V gene segment. In an earlier analysis of a few hundred of the donors, V segments were called functional above 56.7% productive rearrangements and were called segregating when the between-donor standard deviation exceeded 5%. A statistical classification framework was built for diagnosing cytomegalovirus status from the catalog of TCR beta chain sequences. A later analysis assigned V and J genes by comparing TCR nucleotide sequences with IMGT/GENE-DB human TR gene sequences. A later analysis assigned CDR3 sequences and most-parsimonious VDJ recombination scenarios with the TCRdist pipeline. In a later analysis, every TCR beta chain was defined by the combination of its CDR3 amino acid sequence and its V-gene family, and reads without a unique V-gene family were dropped. In a later analysis, around 650 highly shared, low-generation-probability nucleotide sequences were removed to address suspected cross-contamination and a sequencing artifact. In a later analysis, a clonal expansion index for each public chain was calculated from normalized within-repertoire ranks of inferred template counts. In a later analysis, generation probabilities were computed with a VDJ recombination model fitted to out-of-frame rearrangements, and the resulting probabilities were checked against IGoR. A later analysis scored TCR-TCR, TCR-HLA and TCR-CMV co-occurrence with hypergeometric tests, applying a repertoire-size bias correction to TCR pairs. False discovery rates were estimated in a later analysis by permuting HLA or CMV assignments 20 times. In a later analysis, co-occurring TCRs were grouped using DBSCAN, and TCRdist sequence similarity was added for clustering within HLA-allele-positive subsets. For co-occurrence clustering, repertoires with fewer than 30,000 or more than 120,000 public chains were excluded, along with four to six repertoires with anomalous nucleotide sharing. TCRdb stores this immuneACCESS table with in-frame sequences only. Part of the clones is absent; in the studies checked, under half of the shortfall reflects unresolved V genes, and no reason is known for the rest. V and J calls and clone size are as listed in that table; D and trimming were resolved from the DNA. This sample has 100,000 to 120,000 clones in its table, and over 75% of those were observed once. The ten most abundant clones make up 5% to 5.5% of the sample.

The clonotype was recovered from a woman in her thirties in good health and CMV-seropositive. The specimen was PBMCs. Recombination connected TRBV9 to TRBJ2-2, with 7 central nucleotides matching TRBD1. The base sequence is TGTGCCAGCAGCGTAGTCCAGGGGGTAGGCACCGGGGAGCTGTTTTTT. Its protein product is CASSVVQGVGTGELFF.